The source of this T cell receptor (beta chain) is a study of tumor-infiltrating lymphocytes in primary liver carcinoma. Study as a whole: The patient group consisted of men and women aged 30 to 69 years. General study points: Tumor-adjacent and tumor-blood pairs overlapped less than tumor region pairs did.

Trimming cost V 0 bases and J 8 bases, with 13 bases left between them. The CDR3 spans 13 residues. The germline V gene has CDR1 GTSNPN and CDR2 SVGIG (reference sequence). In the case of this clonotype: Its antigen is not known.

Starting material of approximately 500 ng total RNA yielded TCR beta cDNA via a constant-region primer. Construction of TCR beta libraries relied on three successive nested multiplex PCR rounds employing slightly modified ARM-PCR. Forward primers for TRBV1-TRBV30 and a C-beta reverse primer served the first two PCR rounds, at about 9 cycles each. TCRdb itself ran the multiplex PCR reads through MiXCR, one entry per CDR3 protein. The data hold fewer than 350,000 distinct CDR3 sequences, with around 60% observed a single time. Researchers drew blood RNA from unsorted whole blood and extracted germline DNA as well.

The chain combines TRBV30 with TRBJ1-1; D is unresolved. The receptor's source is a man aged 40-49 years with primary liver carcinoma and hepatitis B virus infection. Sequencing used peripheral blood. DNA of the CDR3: TGTGCCTGGAGTGTTGGTGTCAACCGGGAAGCTTTCTTT. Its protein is CAWSVGVNREAFF. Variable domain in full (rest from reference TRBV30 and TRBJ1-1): SQTIHQWPATLVQPVGSPLSLECTVEGTSNPNLYWYRQAAGRGLQLLFYSVGIGQISSEVPQNLSASRPQDRQFILSSKKLLLSDSGFYLCAWSVGVNREAFFGQGTRLTVV.